The rows below give T cell receptor beta chains drawn from one sample of a study of control samples from healthy donors and cancer patients. TCRdb keeps only in-frame clones here, not all; method: immunoSEQ multiplex PCR. The sample lists 74,000 or so clones; about 89% were seen once. Sequenced sample: blood. Receptors originate from a man in his forties or fifties in good health. Both conserved end residues are part of each CDR3. The D gene is left open where the match is weak. Clone size, where shown, is once, few, many, or a class for clones that have expanded.

D gene: TRBD1
J gene: TRBJ1-2
V gene: TRBV5-8
CDR3 length: 15
clone size: NA
CDR3 protein: CASSLFPGGNYGYTF
CDR3 DNA: TGTGCCAGCAGCTTGTTTCCAGGGGGCAACTATGGCTACACCTTC

D gene: TRBD1
J gene: TRBJ2-1
V gene: TRBV6-5
CDR3 length: 13
clone size: NA
CDR3 protein: CASSSRQGNEQFF
CDR3 DNA: TGTGCCAGCAGTAGCCGACAGGGAAATGAGCAGTTCTTC

D gene: NA
J gene: TRBJ1-3
V gene: TRBV7-9
CDR3 length: 14
clone size: NA
CDR3 protein: CASRRESSGNTIYF
CDR3 DNA: TGTGCCAGCAGAAGGGAGAGCTCTGGAAACACCATATATTTT

D gene: TRBD1
J gene: TRBJ1-4
V gene: TRBV2
CDR3 length: 13
clone size: NA
CDR3 protein: CASSGQGAEKLFF
CDR3 DNA: TGTGCCAGCAGCGGACAGGGAGCCGAAAAACTGTTTTTT

D gene: NA
J gene: TRBJ1-4
V gene: TRBV4-1
CDR3 length: 18
clone size: NA
CDR3 protein: CASSQDSTGGQLNEKLFF
CDR3 DNA: TGCGCCAGCAGCCAAGATTCGACGGGAGGACAGCTTAATGAAAAACTGTTTTTT

D gene: NA
J gene: TRBJ1-2
V gene: TRBV15
CDR3 length: 15
clone size: NA
CDR3 protein: CATSRVGLSNYGYTF
CDR3 DNA: TGTGCCACCAGCAGAGTTGGACTTTCTAACTATGGCTACACCTTC

D gene: NA
J gene: TRBJ2-7
V gene: TRBV19
CDR3 length: 13
clone size: NA
CDR3 protein: CASSIVWVSEQYF
CDR3 DNA: TGTGCCAGTAGTATAGTATGGGTGAGCGAGCAGTACTTC

D gene: TRBD1
J gene: TRBJ1-2
V gene: TRBV19
CDR3 length: 14
clone size: NA
CDR3 protein: CASSIGGTAYGYTF
CDR3 DNA: TGTGCCAGTAGTATCGGGGGGACAGCATATGGCTACACCTTC

D gene: NA
J gene: TRBJ2-7
V gene: TRBV6-6
CDR3 length: 14
clone size: NA
CDR3 protein: CATTTGDFSYEQYF
CDR3 DNA: TGTGCCACTACCACCGGGGACTTCTCCTACGAGCAGTACTTC

D gene: NA
J gene: TRBJ1-3
V gene: TRBV3-1/TRBV3-2
CDR3 length: 16
clone size: NA
CDR3 protein: CASSQGGHSSGNTIYF
CDR3 DNA: TGTGCCAGCAGCCAGGGGGGACACTCCTCTGGAAACACCATATATTTT

D gene: NA
J gene: TRBJ2-1
V gene: TRBV4-1
CDR3 length: 14
clone size: NA
CDR3 protein: CASSQVRFYNEQFF
CDR3 DNA: TGCGCCAGCAGCCAAGTCCGGTTTTACAATGAGCAGTTCTTC

D gene: NA
J gene: TRBJ2-6
V gene: TRBV7-2
CDR3 length: 13
clone size: NA
CDR3 protein: CASRNSGANVLTF
CDR3 DNA: TGTGCCAGCAGGAACTCTGGGGCCAACGTCCTGACTTTC

D gene: TRBD1
J gene: TRBJ1-6
V gene: TRBV5-6
CDR3 length: 15
clone size: NA
CDR3 protein: CASSLDPDRVSPLHF
CDR3 DNA: TGTGCCAGCAGCTTGGATCCCGACAGGGTTTCACCCCTCCACTTT

D gene: TRBD1
J gene: TRBJ1-1
V gene: TRBV18
CDR3 length: 14
clone size: NA
CDR3 protein: CASSTGATNTEAFF
CDR3 DNA: TGTGCCAGCTCGACAGGGGCCACGAACACTGAAGCTTTCTTT

D gene: NA
J gene: TRBJ2-2
V gene: TRBV7-3
CDR3 length: 13
clone size: NA
CDR3 protein: CASSPSRTGELFF
CDR3 DNA: TGTGCCAGCAGCCCTTCCCGAACCGGGGAGCTGTTTTTT

D gene: NA
J gene: TRBJ1-2
V gene: TRBV27
CDR3 length: 16
clone size: NA
CDR3 protein: CASSLETGPPGYGYTF
CDR3 DNA: TGTGCCAGCAGTTTAGAGACGGGGCCCCCGGGGTATGGCTACACCTTC

D gene: NA
J gene: TRBJ2-7
V gene: TRBV6-5
CDR3 length: 15
clone size: NA
CDR3 protein: CASSYSVAGPYEQYF
CDR3 DNA: TGTGCCAGCAGTTACTCAGTCGCAGGACCCTACGAGCAGTACTTC

D gene: NA
J gene: TRBJ2-1
V gene: TRBV2
CDR3 length: 13
clone size: NA
CDR3 protein: CASSDREYNEQFF
CDR3 DNA: TGTGCCAGCAGTGACAGGGAGTACAATGAGCAGTTCTTC

D gene: TRBD2
J gene: TRBJ2-5
V gene: TRBV6-2/TRBV6-3
CDR3 length: 18
clone size: few
CDR3 protein: CASSTPLRASGGKSTQYF
CDR3 DNA: TGTGCCAGCAGTACGCCCTTAAGGGCTAGCGGGGGGAAGAGTACCCAGTACTTC

D gene: NA
J gene: TRBJ2-3
V gene: TRBV3-1/TRBV3-2
CDR3 length: 15
clone size: NA
CDR3 protein: CASSPRAHQADTQYF
CDR3 DNA: TGTGCCAGCAGCCCAAGGGCCCACCAGGCAGATACGCAGTATTTT

D gene: NA
J gene: TRBJ2-2
V gene: TRBV21-1
CDR3 length: 14
clone size: NA
CDR3 protein: CASSTSPNTGELFF
CDR3 DNA: TGTGCCAGCAGCACCAGTCCGAACACCGGGGAGCTGTTTTTT

D gene: TRBD1
J gene: TRBJ1-1
V gene: TRBV29-1
CDR3 length: 14
clone size: NA
CDR3 protein: CSFRSGTGGTEAFF
CDR3 DNA: TGCAGCTTCCGATCCGGGACAGGGGGCACTGAAGCTTTCTTT

D gene: NA
J gene: TRBJ2-7
V gene: TRBV19
CDR3 length: 13
clone size: NA
CDR3 protein: CASSPGARFEQYF
CDR3 DNA: TGTGCCAGTAGTCCGGGGGCTAGGTTTGAGCAGTACTTC

D gene: NA
J gene: TRBJ1-2
V gene: TRBV5-5
CDR3 length: 14
clone size: NA
CDR3 protein: CASSRGQAYYGYTF
CDR3 DNA: TGTGCCAGCAGCAGGGGACAAGCTTACTATGGCTACACCTTC

D gene: NA
J gene: TRBJ1-4
V gene: TRBV12-5
CDR3 length: 16
clone size: NA
CDR3 protein: CASGLILGPTNEKLFF
CDR3 DNA: TGTGCTAGTGGTTTGATCCTGGGGCCAACTAATGAAAAACTGTTTTTT

D gene: NA
J gene: TRBJ2-1
V gene: TRBV4-2
CDR3 length: 17
clone size: NA
CDR3 protein: CASSQARGPSSYNEQFF
CDR3 DNA: TGTGCCAGCAGCCAGGCCCGGGGCCCTAGCTCCTACAATGAGCAGTTCTTC

D gene: TRBD1
J gene: TRBJ2-6
V gene: TRBV7-8
CDR3 length: 18
clone size: NA
CDR3 protein: CASSPAGQGTYGANVLTF
CDR3 DNA: TGTGCCAGCAGCCCTGCGGGACAGGGGACATATGGGGCCAACGTCCTGACTTTC

D gene: NA
J gene: TRBJ2-1
V gene: TRBV29-1
CDR3 length: 11
clone size: NA
CDR3 protein: CSGTMANEQFF
CDR3 DNA: TGCAGCGGAACTATGGCCAATGAGCAGTTCTTC

D gene: NA
J gene: TRBJ2-1
V gene: TRBV12-5
CDR3 length: 10
clone size: NA
CDR3 protein: CASGRGEQFF
CDR3 DNA: TGTGCTAGCGGACGAGGCGAGCAGTTCTTC

D gene: TRBD1
J gene: TRBJ2-7
V gene: TRBV2
CDR3 length: 15
clone size: NA
CDR3 protein: CASSVTGTVSYEQYF
CDR3 DNA: TGTGCCAGCAGTGTTACGGGGACAGTCTCCTACGAGCAGTACTTC

D gene: NA
J gene: TRBJ1-5
V gene: TRBV6-1
CDR3 length: 15
clone size: NA
CDR3 protein: CASSEWGGLYQPQHF
CDR3 DNA: TGTGCCAGCAGTGAATGGGGGGGGTTGTATCAGCCCCAGCATTTT

D gene: TRBD1
J gene: TRBJ2-3
V gene: TRBV9
CDR3 length: 17
clone size: NA
CDR3 protein: CASSVWGTGGSTDTQYF
CDR3 DNA: TGTGCCAGCAGCGTTTGGGGGACAGGGGGCTCCACAGATACGCAGTATTTT

D gene: NA
J gene: TRBJ1-1
V gene: TRBV5-8
CDR3 length: 14
clone size: NA
CDR3 protein: CASRGGRGNTEAFF
CDR3 DNA: TGTGCCAGCAGGGGCGGGAGGGGTAACACTGAAGCTTTCTTT

D gene: NA
J gene: TRBJ1-1
V gene: TRBV30
CDR3 length: 13
clone size: NA
CDR3 protein: CAWSPTGSGGAFF
CDR3 DNA: TGTGCCTGGAGTCCCACAGGGAGTGGTGGAGCTTTCTTT

D gene: NA
J gene: TRBJ2-2
V gene: TRBV29-1
CDR3 length: 14
clone size: NA
CDR3 protein: CSVPTRVFSGELFF
CDR3 DNA: TGCAGCGTCCCAACCCGAGTTTTTTCCGGGGAGCTGTTTTTT

D gene: NA
J gene: TRBJ2-5
V gene: TRBV18
CDR3 length: 13
clone size: NA
CDR3 protein: CASSGGLLETQYF
CDR3 DNA: TGTGCCAGCTCAGGGGGGTTGTTGGAGACCCAGTACTTC

D gene: NA
J gene: TRBJ2-3
V gene: TRBV10-1
CDR3 length: 14
clone size: NA
CDR3 protein: CASSESQLTDTQYF
CDR3 DNA: TGCGCCAGCAGTGAGTCGCAGCTCACAGATACGCAGTATTTT

D gene: NA
J gene: TRBJ2-7
V gene: TRBV4-2
CDR3 length: 16
clone size: NA
CDR3 protein: CASSPQGTASSYEQYF
CDR3 DNA: TGTGCCAGCAGCCCCCAAGGCACAGCAAGCTCCTACGAGCAGTACTTC

D gene: TRBD1
J gene: TRBJ1-4
V gene: TRBV9
CDR3 length: 18
clone size: NA
CDR3 protein: CASSVGGTGLLANEKLFF
CDR3 DNA: TGTGCCAGCAGCGTAGGCGGGACAGGTCTCTTGGCTAATGAAAAACTGTTTTTT

D gene: NA
J gene: TRBJ1-4
V gene: TRBV5-4
CDR3 length: 16
clone size: NA
CDR3 protein: CASSPRGGTENEKLFF
CDR3 DNA: TGTGCCAGCAGCCCGCGAGGTGGGACGGAAAATGAAAAACTGTTTTTT